The T cell receptor (beta chain) under discussion was sequenced for a study of blood T cell repertoires in COVID-19. The overall study: The United States, Italy and Spain were the sources of the acute and convalescent COVID-19 samples. The analysed material was cDNA or gDNA that came from T cells, B-cell-depleted T cells, or PBMCs.

In the study's own analysis: Using reference gene primer amplification, nucleated cell counts were estimated. Clones were sequenced by immunoSEQ multiplex PCR, and TCRdb holds only the in-frame ones, with some missing. V, J and clone size were drawn from that table, and D and trimming were deduced from the DNA. This table holds more than 150,000 clones, approximately 88% found once. Looked up from germline, CDR1 is LGHNA and CDR2 is YNFKEQ. The germline V and J ends were trimmed by 0 bases and 4 bases, with 12 bases remaining between them. The CDR3 is 15 residues long. The receptor's source is an older woman with acute or convalescent COVID-19. The sequencing input was peripheral blood. The chain links TRBV4-2 to TRBJ1-2, with TRBD1 as a possible D gene (6 bases). The CDR3 region is CASSQDLGAVYGYTF. The CDR3, as DNA: TGTGCCAGCAGCCAAGATCTGGGGGCGGTCTATGGCTACACCTTC.